The 3 T cell receptor beta chains below were found in one sample sequenced in a study of T cell responses to AZD1222 COVID-19 vaccine (dated by TCRdb to the early 2020s). Library preparation was by the immunoSEQ multiplex PCR assay. Drawn from immuneACCESS, this table holds only the in-frame rearrangements with V and J called that TCRdb kept. Clones are partly lost; checked studies trace under half to an unresolved V gene and leave the rest unexplained. A total of over 95,000 clones appear in this sample, about 85% of them only once. The ten most abundant clones make up less than 3.5% of the sample. The sample's time point label is to be understood as: baseline before first vaccination. Sequenced here: peripheral blood, sampled on day 0 of AZD1222 vaccination. The receptors stem from an adult in good health.

The chain couples TRBV5-4 to TRBJ2-1; D gene uncertain. V lost 4 bases and J lost 6, with 11 bases in between. The germline gives CDR1 SGHNT, CDR2 YYREEE (reference sequence). The CDR3 runs to 13 residues. CDR3 sequence reads: CASSLGRINEQFF. The CDR3 DNA reads TGTGCCAGCAGCCTCGGGCGGATCAATGAGCAGTTCTTC.

The chain combines TRBV5-1 with TRBJ1-6; perhaps TRBD1 as D (5 bases). Germline V lookup: CDR1 SGHRS, CDR2 YFSETQ. This CDR3 is 16 amino acids long. V lost 4 bases, J lost 5 bases, and 16 bases lay in between. CDR3 protein: CASSPGFGTDNSPLHF. The CDR3 nucleotides read TGCGCCAGCAGCCCCGGTTTCGGGACGGATAATTCACCCCTCCACTTT.

The chain uses TRBV11-2 and TRBJ1-2, with D hard to call. This CDR3 spans 13 amino acids. Germline loops: CDR1 SGHAT, CDR2 FQNNGV. Trimming shortened V by 1 base and J by 6 bases, and 9 bases separated the two germline ends. In nucleotides, the CDR3 is TGTGCCAGCAGCTTAGTGGGCCCAGATGGCTACACCTTC. Translated: CASSLVGPDGYTF.